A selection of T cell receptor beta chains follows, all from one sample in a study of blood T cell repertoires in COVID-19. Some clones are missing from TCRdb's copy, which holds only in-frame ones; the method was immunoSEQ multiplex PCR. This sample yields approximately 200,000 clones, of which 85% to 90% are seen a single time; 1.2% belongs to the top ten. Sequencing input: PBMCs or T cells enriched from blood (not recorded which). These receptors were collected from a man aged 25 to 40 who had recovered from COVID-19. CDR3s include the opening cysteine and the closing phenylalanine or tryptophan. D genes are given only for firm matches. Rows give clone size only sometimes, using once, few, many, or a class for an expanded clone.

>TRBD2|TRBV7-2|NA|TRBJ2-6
CASSLVSSGRTSGANVLTF
TGTGCCAGCAGCTTAGTGTCCAGCGGGAGGACCTCTGGGGCCAACGTCCTGACTTTC
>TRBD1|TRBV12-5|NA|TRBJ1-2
CASGLEGARGYTF
TGTGCTAGTGGTTTGGAGGGGGCGCGTGGCTACACCTTC
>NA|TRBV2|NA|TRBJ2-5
CASSELVAALQKTQYF
TGTGCCAGCAGTGAATTGGTAGCGGCCCTCCAGAAGACCCAGTACTTC
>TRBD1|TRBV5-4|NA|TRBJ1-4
CASSLAGGDEKLFF
TGTGCCAGCAGCTTGGCAGGGGGAGATGAAAAACTGTTTTTT
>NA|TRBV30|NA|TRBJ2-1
CGAGPQFF
TGTGGAGCGGGTCCGCAGTTCTTC
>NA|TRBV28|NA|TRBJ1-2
CASSFLGASNYGYTF
TGTGCCAGCAGTTTTCTTGGGGCCTCTAACTATGGCTACACCTTC
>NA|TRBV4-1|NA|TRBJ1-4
CASSQNGGSPGLNEKLFF
TGCGCCAGCAGCCAAAATGGGGGCTCCCCTGGACTCAATGAAAAACTGTTTTTT
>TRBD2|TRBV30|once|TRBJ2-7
CAWSVVSSGGAGEQYF
TGTGCCTGGAGTGTCGTCTCTAGCGGGGGGGCGGGCGAGCAGTACTTC
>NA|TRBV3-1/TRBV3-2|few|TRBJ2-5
CASSQDGATGGDQETQYF
TGTGCCAGCAGCCAAGATGGGGCGACCGGAGGGGACCAAGAGACCCAGTACTTC
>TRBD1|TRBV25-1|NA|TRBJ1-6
CASSGDRGQSYNSPLHF
TGTGCCAGCAGTGGGGACAGGGGGCAATCCTATAATTCACCCCTCCACTTT
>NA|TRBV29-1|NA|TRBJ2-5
CSSLGLQETQYF
TGCAGCTCCCTGGGGCTCCAAGAGACCCAGTACTTC
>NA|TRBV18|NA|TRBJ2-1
CASSPIQVMGGNEQFF
TGTGCCAGCTCACCGATACAGGTTATGGGGGGCAATGAGCAGTTCTTC
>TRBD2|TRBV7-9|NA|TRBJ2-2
CASSLGYTGGNTGELFF
TGTGCCAGCAGCTTAGGGTACACGGGAGGTAACACCGGGGAGCTGTTTTTT
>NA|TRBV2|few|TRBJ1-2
CASSGGNYGYTF
TGTGCCAGCAGTGGGGGCAACTATGGCTACACCTTC
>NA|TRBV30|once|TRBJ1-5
CAWSVSINQPQHF
TGTGCCTGGAGTGTATCCATTAATCAGCCCCAGCATTTT
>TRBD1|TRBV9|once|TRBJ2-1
CASSVAPGQYVNNEQFF
TGTGCCAGCAGCGTAGCCCCGGGACAGTACGTAAACAATGAGCAGTTCTTC
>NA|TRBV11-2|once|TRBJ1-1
CASSLVSGIKNTEAFF
TGTGCCAGCAGCTTAGTTTCGGGGATTAAGAACACTGAAGCTTTCTTT
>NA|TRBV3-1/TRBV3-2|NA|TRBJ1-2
CASSQLSGRYGYTF
TGTGCCAGCAGCCAATTGTCAGGGAGGTATGGCTACACCTTC
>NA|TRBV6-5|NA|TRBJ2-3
CASSRGPRADTQYF
TGTGCCAGCAGTCGAGGACCGCGGGCAGATACGCAGTATTTT
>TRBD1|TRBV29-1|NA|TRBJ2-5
CSATGTGVSQTQYF
TGCAGCGCCACTGGGACAGGGGTATCACAGACCCAGTACTTC
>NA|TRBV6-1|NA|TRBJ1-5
CASSERDAQPQHF
TGTGCCAGCAGTGAGCGGGACGCTCAGCCCCAGCATTTT
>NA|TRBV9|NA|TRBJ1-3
CASSVVGEDGNTIYF
TGTGCCAGCAGCGTAGTAGGGGAAGATGGAAACACCATATATTTT
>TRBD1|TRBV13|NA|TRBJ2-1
CASSHGTGDNEQFF
TGTGCCAGCAGCCACGGGACAGGGGACAATGAGCAGTTCTTC
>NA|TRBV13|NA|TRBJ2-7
CASSVQWGEDSYEQYF
TGTGCCAGCAGCGTACAATGGGGAGAGGACTCCTACGAGCAGTACTTC
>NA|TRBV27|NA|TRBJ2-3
CATGYSTDTQYF
TGTGCTACGGGATACAGCACAGATACGCAGTATTTT